These 10 T cell receptor beta chains originate from one sample sequenced in a study of shared T cell receptors in the human thymus. The assay was immunoSEQ multiplex PCR, and TCRdb's table has in-frame clones only and misses some. In the table there are hundreds of thousands of clones, approximately 78% of which are singletons. These data also formed part of another study, on human thymus T cells.

What was sequenced was thymocytes. The receptors were sampled from a boy in the first two years of life with a congenital heart defect.

The chain joins TRBV7-2 to TRBJ2-7; no reliable D call. V lost 5 bases to trimming and J lost 2 bases, with 4 bases between them. Germline-derived CDR1 and CDR2 are SGHTA and FQGNSA. This CDR3 spans 11 amino acids. CDR3 region: CASSVTYEQYF. CDR3 nucleotide sequence: TGTGCCAGCAGCGTAACCTACGAGCAGTACTTC.

The chain combines TRBV19 with TRBJ1-5; 7 nucleotides line up with TRBD1. CDR1 LNHDA and CDR2 SQIVND come from the germline V gene (reference sequence). The CDR3 loop spans 24 amino acids. With V trimmed by 2 bases and J by 0 bases, 28 bases remained unmatched. The chain's CDR3 is CASSIIFSPGQASCRVSSNQPQHF. The CDR3 DNA reads as TGTGCCAGTAGTATAATCTTTTCCCCCGGACAGGCAAGTTGTCGGGTGAGTAGCAATCAGCCCCAGCATTTT.

This clone was observed a few times. The rearrangement joins TRBV13 to TRBJ2-7; 9 positions match TRBD2. Germline CDR1 PRHDT, CDR2 FYEKMQ (reference sequence). V was clipped by 3 bases and J by 7 bases; unmatched bases: 16. CDR3 length: 17 amino acids. The CDR3 DNA sequence: TGTGCCAGCAGCTTCAATAGCGGGAGCGCCTCAGGGGGGGAGCAGTACTTC. Its protein product is CASSFNSGSASGGEQYF.

This chain uses TRBV2 with TRBJ2-3, with 9 bases fitting TRBD1. The V gene's germline CDR1 is SNHLY and CDR2 FYNNEI. After removal of 5 bases from V and 2 bases from J, the junction contained 5 bases not matched to a gene. The CDR3 has 15 amino acids. CDR3 in amino acids: CASSWTGDTTDTQYF. In DNA, the CDR3 is TGTGCCAGCAGTTGGACAGGGGACACCACAGATACGCAGTATTTT.

The chain recombines TRBV5-1 with TRBJ2-1; D might be TRBD2 (5 bases). The CDR3 is 16 amino acids. V was pared by 3 bases and J by 5 bases, with 18 bases between. Germline loops: CDR1 SGHRS, CDR2 YFSETQ. Here the CDR3 DNA reads TGCGCCAGCAGCTGTTTAGGAGGCCCGGTCCACAATGAGCAGTTCTTC. Translation gives CASSCLGGPVHNEQFF.

The chain is built from TRBV27 and TRBJ2-7; TRBD2 matches at 9 bases. The ends lost 5 bases at V and 2 bases at J; junction bases unmatched: 10. CDR3 length: 16 residues. Per germline, CDR1 MNHEY and CDR2 SMNVEV (reference sequence). CDR3 protein: CASSPPHSGSAYEQYF. CDR3 DNA sequence: TGTGCCAGCAGTCCCCCACATAGCGGGAGTGCCTACGAGCAGTACTTC.

This chain links TRBV2 with TRBJ2-7; TRBD1 matches at 7 bases. The germline V gene encodes CDR1 SNHLY and CDR2 FYNNEI. V shed 6 bases and J 5 bases; nucleotides not matched to a gene: 7. The CDR3 totals 13 residues. The CDR3 here is CASSPQGVHEQYF. In DNA, the CDR3 is TGTGCCAGCAGCCCCCAGGGGGTCCACGAGCAGTACTTC.

This clone was observed a few times. The genes are TRBV4-2 and TRBJ1-4; the D gene is possibly TRBD1 (5 bases). Germline V gives CDR1 LGHNA, CDR2 YNFKEQ. This CDR3 is 15 amino acids long. Trimming took off 4 bases at V and 3 bases at J, with 12 bases between the two ends. CDR3 protein: CASSLNRSPNEKLFF. In nucleotides, the CDR3 is TGTGCCAGCAGCCTAAACAGGAGTCCTAATGAAAAACTGTTTTTT.

The CDR3 DNA follows: TGCGCCAGCAGCTACCTGGGACTAGCGGACACCGGGGAGCTGTTTTTT. This codes for CASSYLGLADTGELFF. This chain links TRBV5-1 with TRBJ2-2; 11 nucleotides match TRBD2. V lost 3 bases, J lost 3 bases, and 4 bases stayed unmatched. Germline V gene sequence: CDR1 SGHRS, CDR2 YFSETQ. The CDR3 sequence is 16 residues long.

The chain employs TRBV27 and TRBJ2-5; TRBD2 matches 7 bases. Germline V gene data show CDR1 as MNHEY and CDR2 as SMNVEV (reference sequence). J gave up 2 bases and V 4 bases, and 4 bases lay outside the gene matches. The CDR3 has 14 amino acids. DNA for the CDR3: TGTGCCAGCAGTTGCGAGCGGGAACAAGAGACCCAGTACTTC. Translation: CASSCEREQETQYF.